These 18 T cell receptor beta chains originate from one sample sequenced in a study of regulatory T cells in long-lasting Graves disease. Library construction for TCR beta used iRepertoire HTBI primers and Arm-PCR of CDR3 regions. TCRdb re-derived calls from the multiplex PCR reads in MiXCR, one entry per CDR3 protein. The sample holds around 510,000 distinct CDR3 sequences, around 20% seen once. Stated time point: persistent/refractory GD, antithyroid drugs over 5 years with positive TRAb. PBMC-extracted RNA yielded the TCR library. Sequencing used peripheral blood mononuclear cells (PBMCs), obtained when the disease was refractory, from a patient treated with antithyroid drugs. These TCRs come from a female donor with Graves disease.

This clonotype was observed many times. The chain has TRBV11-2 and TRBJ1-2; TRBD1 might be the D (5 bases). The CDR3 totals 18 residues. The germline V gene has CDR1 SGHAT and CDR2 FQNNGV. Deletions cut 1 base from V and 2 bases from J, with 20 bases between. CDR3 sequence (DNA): TGTGCCAGCAGCTTAGCCTCTGGGGGGAGTAAAGAGAACTATGGCTACACCTTC. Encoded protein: CASSLASGGSKENYGYTF.

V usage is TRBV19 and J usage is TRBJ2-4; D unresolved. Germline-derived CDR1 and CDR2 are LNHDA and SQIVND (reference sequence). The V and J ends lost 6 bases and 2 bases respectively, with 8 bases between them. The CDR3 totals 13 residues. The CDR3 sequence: CASRTPSKNIQYF. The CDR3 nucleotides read TGTGCCAGTAGGACGCCTTCCAAAAACATTCAGTACTTC.

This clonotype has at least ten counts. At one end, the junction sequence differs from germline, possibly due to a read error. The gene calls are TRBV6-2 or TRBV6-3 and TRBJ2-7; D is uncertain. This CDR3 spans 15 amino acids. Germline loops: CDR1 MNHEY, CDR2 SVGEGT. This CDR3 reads CASSWSSRASRNRDF. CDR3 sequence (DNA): TGTGCCAGCAGTTGGAGTAGTCGGGCAAGCCGAAATCGGGACTTC.

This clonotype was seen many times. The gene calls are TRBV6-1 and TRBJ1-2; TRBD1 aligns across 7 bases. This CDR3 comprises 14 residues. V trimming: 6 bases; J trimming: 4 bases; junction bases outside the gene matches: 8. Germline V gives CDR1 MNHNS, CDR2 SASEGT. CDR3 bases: TGTGCCAGCAGACAGGGGCCCTCTTTCTATGGCTACACCTTC. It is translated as CASRQGPSFYGYTF.

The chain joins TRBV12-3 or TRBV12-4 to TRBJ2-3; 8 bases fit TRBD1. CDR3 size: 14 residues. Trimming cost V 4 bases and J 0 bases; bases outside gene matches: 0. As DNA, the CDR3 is TGTGCCAGCAGTTGGGACAGGAGCACAGATACGCAGTATTTT. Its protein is CASSWDRSTDTQYF.

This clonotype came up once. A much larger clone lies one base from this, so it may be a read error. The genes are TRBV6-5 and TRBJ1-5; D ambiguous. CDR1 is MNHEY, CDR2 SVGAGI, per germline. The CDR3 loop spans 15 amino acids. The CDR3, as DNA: TGTGCCAGCAGTTACAGCGGATATAGCAATCAGCCCCAGCGTTTT. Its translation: CASSYSGYSNQPQRF.

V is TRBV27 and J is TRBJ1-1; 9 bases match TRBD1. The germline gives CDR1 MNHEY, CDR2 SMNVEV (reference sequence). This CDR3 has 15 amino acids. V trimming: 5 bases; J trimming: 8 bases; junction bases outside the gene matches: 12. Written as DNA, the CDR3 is TGTGCCAGCAGTAGAGCCGGGACAGGGCTTACCGAAGCTTTCTTT. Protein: CASSRAGTGLTEAFF.

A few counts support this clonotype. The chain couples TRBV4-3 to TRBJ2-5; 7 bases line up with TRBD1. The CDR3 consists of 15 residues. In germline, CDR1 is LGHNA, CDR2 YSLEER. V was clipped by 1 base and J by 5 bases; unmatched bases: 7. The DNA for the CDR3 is TGCGCCAGCAGCCAAGGAGGGACACAGGGGGAGACCCAGTACTTC. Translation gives CASSQGGTQGETQYF.

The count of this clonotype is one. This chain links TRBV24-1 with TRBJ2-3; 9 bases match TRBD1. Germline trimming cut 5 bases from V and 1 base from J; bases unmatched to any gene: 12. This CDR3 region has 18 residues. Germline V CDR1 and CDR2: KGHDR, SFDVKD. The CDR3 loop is CATSAQDPWDRGTDTQYF. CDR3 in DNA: TGTGCCACCAGTGCCCAGGACCCTTGGGACAGGGGCACAGATACGCAGTATTTT.

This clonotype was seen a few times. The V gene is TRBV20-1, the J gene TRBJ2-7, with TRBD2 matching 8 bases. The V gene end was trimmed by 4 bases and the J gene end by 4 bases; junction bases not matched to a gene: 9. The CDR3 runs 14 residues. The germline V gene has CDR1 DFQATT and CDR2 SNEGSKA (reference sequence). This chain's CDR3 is CSAIPGGPTYEQYF. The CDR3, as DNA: TGCAGTGCTATACCGGGAGGGCCGACGTACGAGCAGTACTTC.

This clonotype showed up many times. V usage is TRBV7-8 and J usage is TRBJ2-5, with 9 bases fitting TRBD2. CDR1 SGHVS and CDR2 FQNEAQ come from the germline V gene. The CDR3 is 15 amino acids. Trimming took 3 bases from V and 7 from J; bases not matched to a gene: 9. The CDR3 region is CASSFGREGPGTQYF. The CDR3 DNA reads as TGTGCCAGCAGCTTTGGGCGGGAGGGCCCAGGGACCCAGTACTTC.

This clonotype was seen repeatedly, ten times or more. The CDR3 protein is CATRKGTPAMELFF. The CDR3 region has the DNA TGTGCCACCCGAAAGGGCACCCCGGCTATGGAGCTGTTTTTT. The chain is built from TRBV28 and TRBJ2-2; D remains ambiguous. The CDR3 is 14 amino acids. Germline assignment: CDR1 MDHEN and CDR2 SYDVKM. Trimming cost V 10 bases and J 10 bases, with 22 bases left between them.

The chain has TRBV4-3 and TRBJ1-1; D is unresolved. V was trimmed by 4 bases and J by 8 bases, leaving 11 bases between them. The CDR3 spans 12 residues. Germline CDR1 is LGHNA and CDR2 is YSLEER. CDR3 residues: CASSPEYGEAFF. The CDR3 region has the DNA TGCGCCAGCAGCCCAGAATACGGCGAAGCTTTCTTT.

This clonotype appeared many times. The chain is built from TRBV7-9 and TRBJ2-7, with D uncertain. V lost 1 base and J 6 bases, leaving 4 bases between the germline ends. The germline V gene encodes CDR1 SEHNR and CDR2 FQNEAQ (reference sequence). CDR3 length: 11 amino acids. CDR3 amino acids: CASSLGPEQYF. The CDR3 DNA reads TGTGCCAGCAGCTTAGGTCCCGAGCAGTACTTC.

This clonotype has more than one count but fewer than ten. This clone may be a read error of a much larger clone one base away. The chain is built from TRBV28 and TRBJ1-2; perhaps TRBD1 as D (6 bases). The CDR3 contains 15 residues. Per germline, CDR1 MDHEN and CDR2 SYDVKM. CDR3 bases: TGTGCCAGCACCGACGGGCAGGGGATTAACTATGGCTACGCCTTC. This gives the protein CASTDGQGINYGYAF.

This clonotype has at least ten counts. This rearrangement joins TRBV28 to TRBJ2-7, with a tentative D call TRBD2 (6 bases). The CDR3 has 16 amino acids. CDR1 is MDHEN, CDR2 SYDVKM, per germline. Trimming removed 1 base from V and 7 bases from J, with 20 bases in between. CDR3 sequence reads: CASSLFVAGPYSEQYF. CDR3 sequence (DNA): TGTGCCAGCAGTTTATTCGTCGCGGGACCTTATTCGGAGCAGTACTTC.

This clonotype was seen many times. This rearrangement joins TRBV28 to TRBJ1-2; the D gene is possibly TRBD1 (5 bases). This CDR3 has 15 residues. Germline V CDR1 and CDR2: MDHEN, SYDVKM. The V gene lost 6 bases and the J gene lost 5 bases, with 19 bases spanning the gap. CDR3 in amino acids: CASSSTVGLKYGYTF. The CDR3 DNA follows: TGTGCCAGCAGCTCCACCGTGGGACTGAAATATGGCTACACCTTC.

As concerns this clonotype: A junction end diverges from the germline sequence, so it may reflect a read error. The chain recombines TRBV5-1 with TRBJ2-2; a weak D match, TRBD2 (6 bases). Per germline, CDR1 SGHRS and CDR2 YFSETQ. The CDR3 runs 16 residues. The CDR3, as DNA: TGTGCCAGCAGCTTACCCCGGGACTCGAACACCGGGGAGCTGTTTTTT. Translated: CASSLPRDSNTGELFF.